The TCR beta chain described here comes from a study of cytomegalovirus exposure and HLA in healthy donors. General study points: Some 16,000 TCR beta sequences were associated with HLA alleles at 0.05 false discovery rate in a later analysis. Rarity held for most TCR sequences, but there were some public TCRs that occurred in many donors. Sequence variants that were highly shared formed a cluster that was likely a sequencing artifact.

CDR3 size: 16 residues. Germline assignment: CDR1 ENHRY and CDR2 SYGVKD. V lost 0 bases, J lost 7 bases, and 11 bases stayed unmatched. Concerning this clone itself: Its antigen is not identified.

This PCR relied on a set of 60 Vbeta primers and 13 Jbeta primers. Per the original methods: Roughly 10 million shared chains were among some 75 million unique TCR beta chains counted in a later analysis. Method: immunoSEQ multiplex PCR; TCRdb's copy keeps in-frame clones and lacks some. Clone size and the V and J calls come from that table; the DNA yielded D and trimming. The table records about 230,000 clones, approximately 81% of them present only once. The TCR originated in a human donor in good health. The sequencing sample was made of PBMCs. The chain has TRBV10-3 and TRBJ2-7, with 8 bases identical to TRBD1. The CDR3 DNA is TGTGCCATCAGTGAGTCGCTAAGACAGGGGAGGATGGAGCAGTACTTC. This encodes CAISESLRQGRMEQYF.